This record covers a single T cell receptor beta chain. In the original analysis: Estimated nucleated cell counts came from reference gene primer amplification. TCRdb keeps only in-frame clones here, not all; method: immunoSEQ multiplex PCR. V and J calls and clone size are copied from that table; D and trimming were computed from the DNA. The data hold 300,000 to 400,000 clones, with almost 90% observed a single time. This entry belongs to a study of blood T cell repertoires in COVID-19. On the study more broadly: COVID-19 samples, acute and convalescent, were from the United States, Italy and Spain.

The Seattle patients, enrolled during active infection, were followed longitudinally. CDR1 and CDR2 (germline): SGHDN, FVKESK. V was shortened by 4 bases and J by 0 bases, with 10 bases between the two germline ends. There are 15 residues in the CDR3. The receptor was derived from a woman in her sixties or seventies with COVID-19, enrolled during active disease. Sequenced sample: peripheral blood. The V and J genes are TRBV14 and TRBJ2-1, with D uncertain. The chain's CDR3 is CASSPDINSYNEQFF. In DNA, the CDR3 is TGTGCCAGCAGCCCTGACATCAACTCCTACAATGAGCAGTTCTTC.